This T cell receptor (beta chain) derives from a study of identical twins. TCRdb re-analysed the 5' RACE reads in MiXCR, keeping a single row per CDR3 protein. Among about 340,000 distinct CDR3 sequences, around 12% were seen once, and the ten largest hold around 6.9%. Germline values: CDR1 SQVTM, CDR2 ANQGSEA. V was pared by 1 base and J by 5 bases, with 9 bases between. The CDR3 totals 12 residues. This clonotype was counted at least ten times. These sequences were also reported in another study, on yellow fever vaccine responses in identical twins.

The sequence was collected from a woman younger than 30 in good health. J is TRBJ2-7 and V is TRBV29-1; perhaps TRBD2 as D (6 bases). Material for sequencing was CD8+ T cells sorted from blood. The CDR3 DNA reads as TGCAGCGTTGAAGTCGGGAGTAACGAGCAGTACTTC. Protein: CSVEVGSNEQYF.